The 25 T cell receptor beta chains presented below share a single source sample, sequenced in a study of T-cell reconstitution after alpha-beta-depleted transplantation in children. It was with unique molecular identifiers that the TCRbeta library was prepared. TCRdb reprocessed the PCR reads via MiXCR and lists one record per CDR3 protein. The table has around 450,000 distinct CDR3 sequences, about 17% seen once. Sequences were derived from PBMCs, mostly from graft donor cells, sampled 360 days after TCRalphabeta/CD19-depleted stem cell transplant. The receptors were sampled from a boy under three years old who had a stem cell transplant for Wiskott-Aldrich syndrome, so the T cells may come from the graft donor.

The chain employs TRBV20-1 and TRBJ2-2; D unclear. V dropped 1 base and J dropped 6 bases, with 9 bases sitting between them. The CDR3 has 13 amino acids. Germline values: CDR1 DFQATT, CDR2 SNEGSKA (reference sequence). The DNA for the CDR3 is TGCAGTGCTAGAGTTACGAGAGCCGGGGAGCTGTTTTTT. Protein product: CSARVTRAGELFF.

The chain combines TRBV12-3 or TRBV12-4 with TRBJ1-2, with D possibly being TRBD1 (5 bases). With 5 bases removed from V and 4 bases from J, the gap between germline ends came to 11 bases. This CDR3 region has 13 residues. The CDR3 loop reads CASSGGPPYGYTF. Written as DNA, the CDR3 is TGTGCCAGCAGTGGGGGTCCCCCCTATGGCTACACCTTC.

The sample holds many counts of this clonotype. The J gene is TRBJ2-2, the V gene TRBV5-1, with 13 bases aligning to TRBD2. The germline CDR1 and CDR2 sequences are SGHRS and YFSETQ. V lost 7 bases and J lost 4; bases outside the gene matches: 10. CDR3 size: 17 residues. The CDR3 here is CASGLLAGGPLTGELFF. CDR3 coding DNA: TGCGCCAGCGGCCTACTAGCGGGAGGGCCCCTCACCGGGGAGCTGTTTTTT.

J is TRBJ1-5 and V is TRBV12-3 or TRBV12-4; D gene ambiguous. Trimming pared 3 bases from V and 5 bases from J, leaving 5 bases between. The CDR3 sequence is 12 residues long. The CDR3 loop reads CASSFSHQPQHF. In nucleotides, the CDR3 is TGTGCCAGCAGTTTCTCCCATCAGCCCCAGCATTTT.

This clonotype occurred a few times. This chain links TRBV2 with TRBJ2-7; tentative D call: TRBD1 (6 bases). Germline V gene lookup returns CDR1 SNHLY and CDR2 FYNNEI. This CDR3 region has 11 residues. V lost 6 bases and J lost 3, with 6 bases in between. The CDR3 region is CASRGHYEQYF. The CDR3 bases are TGTGCCAGCAGGGGACACTACGAGCAGTACTTC.

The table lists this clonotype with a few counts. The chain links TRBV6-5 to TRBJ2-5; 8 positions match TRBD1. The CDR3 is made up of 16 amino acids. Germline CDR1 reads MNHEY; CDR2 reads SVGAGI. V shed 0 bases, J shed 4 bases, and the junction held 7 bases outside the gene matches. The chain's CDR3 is CASSYSYAGGRETQYF. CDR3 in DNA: TGTGCCAGCAGTTACTCGTACGCAGGGGGCAGAGAGACCCAGTACTTC.

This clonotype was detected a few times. As DNA, the CDR3 is TGTGCCAGCAGTTTTTGGGGTAGGGGGGACGGCGAGCAGTACTTC. Protein product: CASSFWGRGDGEQYF. V is TRBV12-3 or TRBV12-4 and J is TRBJ2-7, with D perhaps matching TRBD1 or TRBD2 (6 bases each). V lost 3 bases, J lost 6 bases, and 18 bases lay in between. This CDR3 comprises 15 residues.

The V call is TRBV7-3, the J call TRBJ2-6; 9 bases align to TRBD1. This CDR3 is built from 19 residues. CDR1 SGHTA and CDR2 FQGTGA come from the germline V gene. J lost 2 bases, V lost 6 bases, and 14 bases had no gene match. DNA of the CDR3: TGTGCCAGCAGGCAGTCTCCGAGGGACAGGGTGCCTGGGGCCAACGTCCTGACTTTC. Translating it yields CASRQSPRDRVPGANVLTF.

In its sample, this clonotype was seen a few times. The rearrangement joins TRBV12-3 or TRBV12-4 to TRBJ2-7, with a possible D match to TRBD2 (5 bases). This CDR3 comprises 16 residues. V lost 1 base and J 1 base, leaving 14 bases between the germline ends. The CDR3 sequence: CASSLGGLLLSYEQYF. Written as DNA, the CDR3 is TGTGCCAGCAGTTTAGGCGGACTTCTCCTATCCTACGAGCAGTACTTC.

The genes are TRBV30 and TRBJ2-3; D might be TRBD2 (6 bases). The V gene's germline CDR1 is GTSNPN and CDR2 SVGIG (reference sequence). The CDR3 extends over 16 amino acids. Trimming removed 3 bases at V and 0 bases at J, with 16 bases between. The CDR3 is CAWRNWRGSSTDTQYF. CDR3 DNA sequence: TGTGCCTGGAGGAATTGGCGGGGCTCTAGCACAGATACGCAGTATTTT. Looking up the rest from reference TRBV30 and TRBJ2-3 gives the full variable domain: SQTIHQWPATLVQPVGSPLSLECTVEGTSNPNLYWYRQAAGRGLQLLFYSVGIGQISSEVPQNLSASRPQDRQFILSSKKLLLSDSGFYLCAWRNWRGSSTDTQYFGPGTRLTVL.

The CDR3 protein is CGLGDQPQHF. The CDR3 nucleotides are TGCGGACTCGGGGATCAGCCCCAGCATTTT. V gene TRBV20-1 combines with J gene TRBJ1-5; no reliable D call. Per germline, CDR1 DFQATT and CDR2 SNEGSKA (reference sequence). The CDR3 loop spans 10 amino acids.

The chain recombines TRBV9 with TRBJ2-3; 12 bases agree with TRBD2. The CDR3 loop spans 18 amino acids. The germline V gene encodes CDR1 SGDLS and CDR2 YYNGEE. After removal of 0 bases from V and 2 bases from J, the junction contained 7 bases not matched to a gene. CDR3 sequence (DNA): TGTGCCAGCAGCGTAGATGTTGGACTAGCGGGATACACAGATACGCAGTATTTT. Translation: CASSVDVGLAGYTDTQYF.

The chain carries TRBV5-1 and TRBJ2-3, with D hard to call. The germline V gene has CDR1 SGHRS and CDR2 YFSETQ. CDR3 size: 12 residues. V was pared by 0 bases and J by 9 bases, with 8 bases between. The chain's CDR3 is CASSLEGPTQYF. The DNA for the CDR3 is TGCGCCAGCAGCTTGGAAGGACCCACGCAGTATTTT.

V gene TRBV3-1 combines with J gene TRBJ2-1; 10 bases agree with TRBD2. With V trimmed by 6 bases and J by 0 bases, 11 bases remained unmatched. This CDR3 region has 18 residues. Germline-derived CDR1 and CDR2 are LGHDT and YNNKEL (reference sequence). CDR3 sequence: CASSHSGRGRGSYNEQFF. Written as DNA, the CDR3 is TGTGCCAGCAGTCACAGCGGGAGGGGCAGGGGCTCCTACAATGAGCAGTTCTTC.

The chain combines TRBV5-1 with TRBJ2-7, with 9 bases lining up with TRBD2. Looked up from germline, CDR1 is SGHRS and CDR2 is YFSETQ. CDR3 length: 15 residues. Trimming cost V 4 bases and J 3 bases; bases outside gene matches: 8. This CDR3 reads CASSPGPSGIYEQYF. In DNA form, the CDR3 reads TGCGCCAGCAGCCCCGGCCCTAGCGGGATCTACGAGCAGTACTTC. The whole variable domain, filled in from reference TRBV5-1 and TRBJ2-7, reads KAGVTQTPRYLIKTRGQQVTLSCSPISGHRSVSWYQQTPGQGLQFLFEYFSETQRNKGNFPGRFSGRQFSNSRSEMNVSTLELGDSALYLCASSPGPSGIYEQYFGPGTRLTVT.

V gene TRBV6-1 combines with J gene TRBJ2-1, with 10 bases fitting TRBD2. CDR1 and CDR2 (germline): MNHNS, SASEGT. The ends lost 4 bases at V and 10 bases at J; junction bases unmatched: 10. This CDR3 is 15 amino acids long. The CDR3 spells CASSAIAGGVREQFF. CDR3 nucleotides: TGTGCCAGCAGTGCAATAGCGGGAGGCGTGAGGGAGCAGTTCTTC.

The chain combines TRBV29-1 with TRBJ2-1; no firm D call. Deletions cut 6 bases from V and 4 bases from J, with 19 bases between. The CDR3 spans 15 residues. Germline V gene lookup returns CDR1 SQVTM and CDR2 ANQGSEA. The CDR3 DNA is TGCAGCGTCGGCCGCCAACCGGGCCATTACAATGAGCAGTTCTTC. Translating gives CSVGRQPGHYNEQFF.

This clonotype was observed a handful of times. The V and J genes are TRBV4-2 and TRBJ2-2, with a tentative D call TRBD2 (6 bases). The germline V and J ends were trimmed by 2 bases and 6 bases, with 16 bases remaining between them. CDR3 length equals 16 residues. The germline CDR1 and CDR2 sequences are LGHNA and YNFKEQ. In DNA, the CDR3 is TGTGCCAGCAGCCAACCTACCTATGGGGAGGCCGGGGAGCTGTTTTTT. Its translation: CASSQPTYGEAGELFF.

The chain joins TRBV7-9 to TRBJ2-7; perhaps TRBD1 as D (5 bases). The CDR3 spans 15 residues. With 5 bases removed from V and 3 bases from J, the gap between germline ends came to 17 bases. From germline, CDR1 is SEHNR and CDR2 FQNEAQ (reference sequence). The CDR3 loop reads CASSLAAKGNYEQYF. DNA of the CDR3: TGTGCCAGCAGCCTCGCGGCCAAGGGGAACTACGAGCAGTACTTC.

The CDR3 bases are TGTGCCACCAGCAGTTTCGTGAATTTAGGCTCCTACAATGAGCAGTTCTTC. Encoded protein: CATSSFVNLGSYNEQFF. J is TRBJ2-1 and V is TRBV15; no reliable D call. The V end lost 3 bases, the J end lost 0 bases, and 15 bases lay between the germline ends. In germline, CDR1 is LNHNV, CDR2 YYDKDF (reference sequence). The CDR3 has 17 residues.

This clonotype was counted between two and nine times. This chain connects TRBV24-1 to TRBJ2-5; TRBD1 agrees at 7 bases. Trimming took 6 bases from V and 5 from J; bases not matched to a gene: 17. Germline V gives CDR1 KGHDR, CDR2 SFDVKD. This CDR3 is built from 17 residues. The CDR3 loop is CATSPVPVTGRSETQYF. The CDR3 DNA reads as TGTGCCACCAGTCCGGTACCGGTGACAGGGCGTAGTGAGACCCAGTACTTC.

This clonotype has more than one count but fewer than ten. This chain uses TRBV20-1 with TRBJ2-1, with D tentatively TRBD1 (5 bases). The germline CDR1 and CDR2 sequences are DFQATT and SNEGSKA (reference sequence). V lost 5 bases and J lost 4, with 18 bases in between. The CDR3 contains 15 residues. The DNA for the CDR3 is TGCAGTGCTCTAGGGGTTTTAGGGATTTACAATGAGCAGTTCTTC. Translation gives CSALGVLGIYNEQFF.

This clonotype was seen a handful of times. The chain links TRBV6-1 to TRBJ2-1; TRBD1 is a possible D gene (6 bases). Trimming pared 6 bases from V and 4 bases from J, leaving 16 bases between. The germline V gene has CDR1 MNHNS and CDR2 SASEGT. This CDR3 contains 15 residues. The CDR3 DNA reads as TGTGCCAGCAGCGCAGGGGCCCAGTTTTACAATGAGCAGTTCTTC. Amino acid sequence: CASSAGAQFYNEQFF.

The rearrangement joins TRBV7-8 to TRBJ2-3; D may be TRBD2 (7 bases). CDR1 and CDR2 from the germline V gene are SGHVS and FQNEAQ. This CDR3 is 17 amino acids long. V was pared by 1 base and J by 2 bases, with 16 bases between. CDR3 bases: TGTGCCAGCAGCTTAGTTTCGGGGGGACATCTCACAGATACGCAGTATTTT. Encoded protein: CASSLVSGGHLTDTQYF.

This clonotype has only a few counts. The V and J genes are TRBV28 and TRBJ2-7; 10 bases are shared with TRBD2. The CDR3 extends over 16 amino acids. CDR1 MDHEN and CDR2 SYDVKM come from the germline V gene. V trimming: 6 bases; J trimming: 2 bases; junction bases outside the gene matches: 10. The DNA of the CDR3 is TGTGCCAGCAGCCGAGGACTAGCGGTGGGACCCTACGAGCAGTACTTC. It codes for CASSRGLAVGPYEQYF.